The 25 T cell receptor beta chains below were found in one sample sequenced in a study of cytomegalovirus exposure and HLA in healthy donors. Amplification used 60 Vbeta primers and 13 Jbeta primers. Sequencing was performed with immunoSEQ multiplex PCR; in TCRdb, only in-frame clones are kept and a portion is missing. This sample has about 77,000 clones, with around three quarters found just once. Sequenced sample: PBMCs. These receptors all come from a man aged 35 to 55 in good health and CMV-seronegative.

V usage is TRBV13 and J usage is TRBJ1-3; tentatively, D is TRBD1 (5 bases). This CDR3 comprises 17 residues. Germline CDR1 reads PRHDT; CDR2 reads FYEKMQ (reference sequence). Trimming stripped 5 bases from V and 3 bases from J, with 20 bases between. The CDR3 is CASSLLGRGAVGNTIYF. CDR3 nucleotide sequence: TGTGCCAGCAGCCTACTGGGTAGGGGCGCAGTTGGAAACACCATATATTTT.

The V gene is TRBV21-1, the J gene TRBJ2-7; the D segment call TRBD2 is taken from the table without a DNA check. TRBV21-1 counts as a pseudogene. The CDR3 is 14 amino acids. The CDR3 DNA reads TGTGCCAGCAGCAATCGGACTAGCGGGAGCGAGCAGTACTTC. Translated: CASSNRTSGSEQYF.

This clone has a single count. The V and J genes are TRBV15 and TRBJ2-7; D perhaps matches TRBD1 (6 bases). The CDR3 has 15 residues. The germline V gene has CDR1 LNHNV and CDR2 YYDKDF (reference sequence). V was pared by 5 bases and J by 0 bases, with 14 bases between. The CDR3 region has the DNA TGTGCCACCAGCGGACGGACAGAGAGCTCCTACGAGCAGTACTTC. This sequence encodes CATSGRTESSYEQYF.

The chain recombines TRBV6-6 with TRBJ1-2; D is possibly TRBD1 (6 bases). Trimming took 6 bases from V and 1 from J, leaving 9 bases between them. Germline-derived CDR1 and CDR2 are MNHNY and SVGAGI (reference sequence). The length of the CDR3 is 13 residues. The DNA for the CDR3 is TGTGCCAGCAGCCAGGGGAATAACTATGGCTACACCTTC. It yields the protein CASSQGNNYGYTF.

This clone has a handful of counts. The chain employs TRBV15 and TRBJ2-7; D not resolved. The CDR3 is 14 residues long. The germline V and J ends were trimmed by 0 bases and 0 bases, with 6 bases remaining between them. Germline V gives CDR1 LNHNV, CDR2 YYDKDF (reference sequence). The CDR3 is CATSREYSSYEQYF. CDR3 bases: TGTGCCACCAGCAGAGAGTACAGCTCCTACGAGCAGTACTTC.

In this sample, this clone turned up a few times. The gene calls are TRBV19 and TRBJ1-4, with 8 positions matching TRBD1. This CDR3 contains 13 residues. Germline CDR1 LNHDA, CDR2 SQIVND (reference sequence). Unmatched junction bases numbered 9, after V lost 11 bases and J lost 7 bases. CDR3 nucleotide sequence: TGTGCCGCTAACAGGGGGAGAAGTGAAAAACTGTTTTTT. Amino acid sequence: CAANRGRSEKLFF. The full variable domain, its missing parts supplied by reference TRBV19 and TRBJ1-4, is DGGITQSPKYLFRKEGQNVTLSCEQNLNHDAMYWYRQDPGQGLRLIYYSQIVNDFQKGDIAEGYSVSREKKESFPLTVTSAQKNPTAFYLCAANRGRSEKLFFGSGTQLSVL.

This clone turned up a few times. V gene TRBV28 combines with J gene TRBJ1-1; D remains ambiguous. From germline, CDR1 is MDHEN and CDR2 SYDVKM. V gave up 1 base and J gave up 1 base, with 10 bases separating them. This CDR3 contains 15 residues. CDR3 sequence: CASSLSEGPNTEAFF. The DNA of the CDR3 is TGTGCCAGCAGTTTATCAGAGGGCCCGAACACTGAAGCTTTCTTT. Drawing the rest from reference TRBV28 and TRBJ1-1, the complete variable domain is DVKVTQSSRYLVKRTGEKVFLECVQDMDHENMFWYRQDPGLGLRLIYFSYDVKMKEKGDIPEGYSVSREKKERFSLILESASTNQTSMYLCASSLSEGPNTEAFFGQGTRLTVV.

The chain couples TRBV7-6 to TRBJ2-7; D might be TRBD2 (6 bases). The germline CDR1 and CDR2 sequences are SGHVS and FNYEAQ. Trimming left V 2 bases short and J 4 bases short, with 30 bases between. The CDR3 loop spans 20 amino acids. This chain's CDR3 is CASSLFPPTMRPPGAYEQYF. CDR3 in DNA: TGTGCCAGCAGCTTATTCCCCCCAACTATGCGGCCGCCGGGAGCGTACGAGCAGTACTTC.

The CDR3 spells CASSTGLAGPGYNEQFF. The CDR3 nucleotides are TGCGCCAGCAGCACGGGACTAGCGGGACCGGGGTACAATGAGCAGTTCTTC. The J gene is TRBJ2-1, the V gene TRBV5-1; 13 nucleotides match TRBD2. From germline, CDR1 is SGHRS and CDR2 YFSETQ. This CDR3 has 17 amino acids. The V and J ends lost 4 bases and 4 bases, in that order; junction bases with no gene match: 8.

This clone was observed a handful of times. This chain links TRBV9 with TRBJ2-7, with D hard to call. The CDR3 contains 15 residues. Trimming removed 3 bases at V and 1 base at J, with 14 bases between. Germline CDR1 reads SGDLS; CDR2 reads YYNGEE. The CDR3 loop reads CASSAVGSSSYEQYF. The CDR3 DNA is TGTGCCAGCAGCGCCGTCGGGTCCTCTTCCTACGAGCAGTACTTC. The whole variable domain, remainder taken from reference TRBV9 and TRBJ2-7, is DSGVTQTPKHLITATGQRVTLRCSPRSGDLSVYWYQQSLDQGLQFLIQYYNGEERAKGNILERFSAQQFPDLHSELNLSSLELGDSALYFCASSAVGSSSYEQYFGPGTRLTVT.

This clone was detected only a few times. V usage is TRBV9 and J usage is TRBJ2-5; TRBD1 aligns across 11 bases. Trimming removed 3 bases from V and 4 bases from J; junction bases left unmatched: 8. The CDR3 extends over 16 amino acids. CDR1 is SGDLS and CDR2 is YYNGEE in the germline V gene. The CDR3, as DNA: TGTGCCAGCAGCGGACGGACAGGGGGCTGGTCAGAGACCCAGTACTTC. Protein sequence: CASSGRTGGWSETQYF.

This chain links TRBV7-8 with TRBJ1-4, with D possibly matching TRBD1 (5 bases). Trimming stripped 4 bases from V and 7 bases from J, with 10 bases between. Germline CDR1 is SGHVS and CDR2 is FQNEAQ. The CDR3 runs 13 residues. The CDR3 reads CASSSRAAEKLFF. Written as DNA, the CDR3 is TGTGCCAGCAGCTCCAGGGCGGCTGAAAAACTGTTTTTT.

The rearrangement joins TRBV29-1 to TRBJ1-2; no clear D gene. Germline V gene lookup returns CDR1 SQVTM and CDR2 ANQGSEA. Trimming cost V 6 bases and J 8 bases, with 16 bases left between them. CDR3 size: 12 residues. This chain's CDR3 is CSVKAGPGGYTF. The CDR3 coding sequence is TGCAGCGTGAAGGCGGGCCCGGGCGGCTACACCTTC.

This clone was observed a few times. CDR3 in amino acids: CASSTAPQETQYF. The CDR3 nucleotides read TGTGCCAGCAGCACAGCCCCCCAAGAGACCCAGTACTTC. The chain has TRBV7-3 and TRBJ2-5; D call uncertain. V lost 5 bases, J lost 1 base, and 8 bases lay in between. The CDR3 is 13 residues long. Germline V lookup: CDR1 SGHTA, CDR2 FQGTGA.

The chain has TRBV29-1 and TRBJ1-1; TRBD1 matches 7 bases. This CDR3 is built from 14 residues. Unmatched junction bases numbered 5, after V lost 3 bases and J lost 1 base. The germline V gene has CDR1 SQVTM and CDR2 ANQGSEA. DNA of the CDR3: TGCAGCGTTGACCTCCGACAGGGGAACACTGAAGCTTTCTTT. It codes for CSVDLRQGNTEAFF.

V gene TRBV5-6 combines with J gene TRBJ2-1; TRBD1 agrees at 8 bases. Germline CDR1 and CDR2: SGHDT and YYEEEE. The CDR3 totals 15 residues. The ends lost 4 bases at V and 7 bases at J; junction bases unmatched: 10. The CDR3 DNA reads as TGTGCCAGCAGCGAGGACAGGGCGTTCCGGAATGAGCAGTTCTTC. Protein product: CASSEDRAFRNEQFF.

The gene calls are TRBV18 and TRBJ1-1, with a possible D match to TRBD1 (5 bases). CDR1 KGHSH and CDR2 LQKENI come from the germline V gene. V lost 3 bases and J lost 8, with 13 bases in between. The CDR3 has 13 residues. CDR3 sequence reads: CASSPLTVLEAFF. The DNA for the CDR3 is TGTGCCAGCTCACCCCTGACAGTCCTCGAAGCTTTCTTT.

The rearrangement uses TRBV9 and TRBJ2-5; a weak D match, TRBD2 (6 bases). Trimming pared 3 bases from V and 4 bases from J, leaving 22 bases between. This CDR3 region has 17 residues. From germline, CDR1 is SGDLS and CDR2 YYNGEE. The CDR3 bases are TGTGCCAGCAGCGCGTCATTAGAGGGGAGGCGGCGAGAGACCCAGTACTTC. It is translated as CASSASLEGRRRETQYF. Using reference TRBV9 and TRBJ2-5 for the parts outside the CDR3, the full variable domain is DSGVTQTPKHLITATGQRVTLRCSPRSGDLSVYWYQQSLDQGLQFLIQYYNGEERAKGNILERFSAQQFPDLHSELNLSSLELGDSALYFCASSASLEGRRRETQYFGPGTRLLVL.

The chain links TRBV4-2 to TRBJ2-7, with TRBD1 matching 8 bases. The CDR3 totals 15 residues. Germline lookup yields CDR1 LGHNA and CDR2 YNFKEQ. Trimming removed 4 bases from V and 2 bases from J; junction bases left unmatched: 7. Here the CDR3 DNA reads TGTGCCAGCAGCCGCCATGGGACAGGTACCTACGAGCAGTACTTC. It is translated as CASSRHGTGTYEQYF.

J is TRBJ2-7 and V is TRBV18, with D possibly matching TRBD1 (7 bases). V was clipped by 3 bases and J by 1 base, with 13 bases between them. The length of the CDR3 is 15 residues. Germline V gene sequence: CDR1 KGHSH, CDR2 LQKENI. DNA of the CDR3: TGTGCCAGCTCACCCGGCGGGACAGTGTCCTACGAGCAGTACTTC. Translating it yields CASSPGGTVSYEQYF.

The chain employs TRBV5-6 and TRBJ2-5; 7 bases match TRBD1. The J call is in doubt because the DNA end fits TRBJ2-7 better. The CDR3 extends over 18 amino acids. The V gene's germline CDR1 is SGHDT and CDR2 YYEEEE. Written as DNA, the CDR3 is TGTGCCAGCAGCTCTACATCTGGGACAGCCAGCAGCTCCTACGAGCAGTACTTC. It translates to CASSSTSGTASSSYEQYF.

This clone was seen a single time. V gene TRBV5-4 combines with J gene TRBJ2-3; 13 bases align to TRBD2. CDR3 length: 17 amino acids. With 4 bases clipped from V and 4 bases from J, the junction kept 9 bases outside the gene matches. In germline, CDR1 is SGHNT, CDR2 YYREEE (reference sequence). In DNA form, the CDR3 reads TGTGCCAGCAGCCAACCTCGACTAGCGGGAGGACCAGATACGCAGTATTTT. It is translated as CASSQPRLAGGPDTQYF.

V gene TRBV5-1 combines with J gene TRBJ1-2, with TRBD1 matching over 8 bases. This CDR3 is built from 15 residues. Trimming cost V 3 bases and J 7 bases; bases outside gene matches: 11. Germline loops: CDR1 SGHRS, CDR2 YFSETQ. The CDR3 reads CASSSDRVGESGYTF. CDR3 nucleotide sequence: TGCGCCAGCAGCTCGGACAGGGTTGGGGAGAGTGGCTACACCTTC.

The chain joins TRBV6-1 to TRBJ2-2; 8 bases are a match to TRBD1. The CDR3 has 14 amino acids. V shed 7 bases, J shed 3 bases, and the junction held 4 bases outside the gene matches. Germline CDR1 is MNHNS and CDR2 is SASEGT. The CDR3 region is CASNGQGDTGELFF. CDR3 nucleotides: TGTGCCAGCAATGGACAGGGAGACACCGGGGAGCTGTTTTTT.

The rearrangement uses TRBV5-4 and TRBJ2-7, with TRBD2 matching over 10 bases. Germline CDR1 is SGHNT and CDR2 is YYREEE (reference sequence). This CDR3 region has 14 residues. Trimming cost V 0 bases and J 6 bases; bases outside gene matches: 3. This CDR3 reads CASSLGSGRFEQYF. The DNA for the CDR3 is TGTGCCAGCAGCTTGGGTAGCGGGAGGTTCGAGCAGTACTTC.